Listed here are 28 T cell receptor beta chains from one sample, sequenced in a study of T-cell reconstitution after alpha-beta-depleted transplantation in children. Unique molecular identifiers were used to barcode this TCRbeta library. TCRdb re-called the PCR reads through MiXCR, storing one row per CDR3 protein. The sample comprises roughly 400,000 distinct CDR3 sequences, roughly 22% of which are singletons, and less than 4.5% rests with the top ten. The source was PBMCs from the stem cell graft donor, collected from the stem cell graft. The receptors were gathered from a human donor who donated a stem cell graft to a child with acute myeloid leukemia.

The chain has TRBV29-1 and TRBJ1-2, with no clear D. Trimming removed 4 bases at V and 8 bases at J, with 11 bases between. CDR1 and CDR2 (germline): SQVTM, ANQGSEA. CDR3 length: 11 residues. CDR3 amino acids: CSVAGGWGYTF. CDR3 in DNA: TGCAGCGTTGCTGGAGGATGGGGCTACACCTTC.

The sample holds many counts of this clonotype. The chain recombines TRBV9 with TRBJ2-3; tentative D call: TRBD2 (5 bases). Germline V gives CDR1 SGDLS, CDR2 YYNGEE. Deletions cut 0 bases from V and 0 bases from J, with 11 bases between. The CDR3 is 16 residues long. CDR3 sequence: CASSVGLAWSTDTQYF. The CDR3 nucleotides read TGTGCCAGCAGCGTAGGTTTAGCGTGGAGCACAGATACGCAGTATTTT.

Many counts were recorded for this clonotype. The CDR3 protein is CSVSGGNSGANVLTF. In DNA, the CDR3 is TGCAGCGTGTCAGGGGGGAACTCTGGGGCCAACGTCCTGACTTTC. The chain carries TRBV29-1 and TRBJ2-6; a weak D match, TRBD1 (7 bases). Germline loops: CDR1 SQVTM, CDR2 ANQGSEA. With 6 bases removed from V and 0 bases from J, the gap between germline ends came to 12 bases. The CDR3 runs to 15 residues.

This clonotype was observed at least ten times. The chain is built from TRBV29-1 and TRBJ2-1, with a tentative D call TRBD2 (5 bases). The CDR3 is 12 residues long. Germline V gives CDR1 SQVTM, CDR2 ANQGSEA. The V end lost 5 bases, the J end lost 6 bases, and 11 bases lay between the germline ends. CDR3 in DNA: TGCAGCGTTTGCCCTGGGAGCAATGAGCAGTTCTTC. It codes for CSVCPGSNEQFF.

This clonotype was counted only a few times. The DNA of the CDR3 is TGTGCCAGCAGCTCGCCGGGACAGCAGTTCTTC. It encodes CASSSPGQQFF. V gene TRBV9 combines with J gene TRBJ2-1, with D possibly called TRBD1 or TRBD2 (5 bases each). The V end lost 4 bases, the J end lost 11 bases, and 10 bases lay between the germline ends. Germline-derived CDR1 and CDR2 are SGDLS and YYNGEE. CDR3 length: 11 amino acids.

In this sample, this clonotype turned up a few times. The genes are TRBV7-8 and TRBJ2-7; weak D call: TRBD2 (6 bases). The ends were cut back, 5 bases at V and 9 bases at J, with 14 bases in the middle. In germline, CDR1 is SGHVS, CDR2 FQNEAQ. CDR3 length equals 12 residues. The CDR3 is CASSTIRGLQYF. CDR3 in DNA: TGTGCCAGCAGCACTATCCGGGGGTTGCAGTACTTC.

This chain connects TRBV15 to TRBJ2-1; 10 bases fit TRBD2. This CDR3 is 15 amino acids long. Germline CDR1 is LNHNV and CDR2 is YYDKDF (reference sequence). J gave up 6 bases and V 3 bases, and 5 bases lay outside the gene matches. In DNA form, the CDR3 reads TGTGCCACCAGCAGCGGTAGCGGGAGGTCCAATGAGCAGTTCTTC. Translation gives CATSSGSGRSNEQFF.

The chain joins TRBV24-1 to TRBJ2-2; the match to TRBD1 covers 8 bases. There are 15 residues in the CDR3. CDR1 and CDR2 (germline): KGHDR, SFDVKD. After removal of 4 bases from V and 7 bases from J, the junction contained 7 bases not matched to a gene. The CDR3 loop is CATSDNRDRIGELFF. DNA of the CDR3: TGTGCCACCAGTGACAACCGGGACAGGATCGGGGAGCTGTTTTTT.

This clonotype occurred a few times. V and J are TRBV7-3 and TRBJ2-6; D not resolved. CDR3 size: 15 residues. Germline V gene data show CDR1 as SGHTA and CDR2 as FQGTGA. V was trimmed by 5 bases and J by 4 bases, leaving 12 bases between them. The CDR3 loop is CASSPQALGANVLTF. The CDR3 DNA sequence: TGTGCCAGCAGCCCCCAGGCGTTAGGGGCCAACGTCCTGACTTTC. Based on the CDR3 plus reference TRBV7-3 and TRBJ2-6, the full variable domain is GAGVSQTPSNKVTEKGKYVELRCDPISGHTALYWYRQSLGQGPEFLIYFQGTGAADDSGLPNDRFFAVRPEGSVSTLKIQRTERGDSAVYLCASSPQALGANVLTFGAGSRLTVL.

The chain couples TRBV20-1 to TRBJ1-3; D unclear. Trimming stripped 6 bases from V and 3 bases from J, with 21 bases between. CDR3 length equals 16 residues. The germline gives CDR1 DFQATT, CDR2 SNEGSKA (reference sequence). The CDR3 DNA is TGCAGTGCCGGTGGACCGACCCCCGACATTGGAAACACCATATATTTT. Its translation: CSAGGPTPDIGNTIYF.

This clonotype was seen at least ten times. The chain combines TRBV29-1 with TRBJ1-1; D is undetermined. Germline values: CDR1 SQVTM, CDR2 ANQGSEA. The CDR3 loop spans 14 amino acids. Trimming pared 7 bases from V and 0 bases from J, leaving 15 bases between. The CDR3 DNA follows: TGCAGCGCCGAAAGGTCCGGGATGAACACTGAAGCTTTCTTT. Encoded protein: CSAERSGMNTEAFF.

In its sample, this clonotype was seen many times. The chain employs TRBV18 and TRBJ1-5, with 8 bases lining up with TRBD1. The CDR3 consists of 15 residues. The germline gives CDR1 KGHSH, CDR2 LQKENI. The ends lost 6 bases at V and 4 bases at J; junction bases unmatched: 8. CDR3 DNA: TGTGCCAGCTCCCCCGGGACAGGCGGGAATCAGCCCCAGCATTTT. This gives the protein CASSPGTGGNQPQHF. The whole variable domain, remainder taken from reference TRBV18 and TRBJ1-5, is NAGVMQNPRHLVRRRGQEARLRCSPMKGHSHVYWYRQLPEEGLKFMVYLQKENIIDESGMPKERFSAEFPKEGPSILRIQQVVRGDSAAYFCASSPGTGGNQPQHFGDGTRLSIL.

The chain carries TRBV20-1 and TRBJ2-3; TRBD1 is a possible D gene (5 bases). V was clipped by 6 bases and J by 4 bases, with 17 bases between them. Germline CDR1 DFQATT, CDR2 SNEGSKA (reference sequence). This CDR3 comprises 14 residues. CDR3 sequence: CSAPGPQGADTQYF. CDR3 nucleotides: TGCAGTGCGCCAGGGCCTCAGGGCGCAGATACGCAGTATTTT.

The V call is TRBV20-1, the J call TRBJ2-7, with D perhaps TRBD2 (6 bases). The V end was cut by 3 bases, the J end by 3 bases, with 18 bases between. The V gene's germline CDR1 is DFQATT and CDR2 SNEGSKA (reference sequence). CDR3 length equals 15 residues. CDR3 residues: CSASFVPEGFYEQYF. CDR3 in DNA: TGCAGTGCTAGTTTCGTCCCGGAGGGATTCTACGAGCAGTACTTC.

The table lists this clonotype with a few counts. The rearrangement uses TRBV3-1 and TRBJ2-7; D possibly matches TRBD1 or TRBD2 (5 bases each). Germline V lookup: CDR1 LGHDT, CDR2 YNNKEL (reference sequence). V lost 3 bases to trimming and J lost 0 bases, with 9 bases between them. This CDR3 is built from 14 residues. CDR3 loop: CASSHPGSSYEQYF. CDR3 bases: TGTGCCAGCAGCCACCCAGGGAGCTCCTACGAGCAGTACTTC.

This clonotype was counted a few times. This chain links TRBV20-1 with TRBJ2-3; perhaps TRBD2 as D (5 bases). V was clipped by 1 base and J by 1 base, with 12 bases between them. The germline V gene encodes CDR1 DFQATT and CDR2 SNEGSKA (reference sequence). The CDR3 length is 15 residues. CDR3: CSARVASWGTDTQYF. CDR3 nucleotide sequence: TGCAGTGCTAGAGTTGCTAGCTGGGGCACAGATACGCAGTATTTT.

This clonotype was recorded at least ten times. The rearrangement links TRBV12-3 or TRBV12-4 to TRBJ1-3, with D perhaps TRBD1 (6 bases). CDR3 length: 15 residues. Trimming took 6 bases from V and 0 from J, leaving 12 bases between them. CDR3 bases: TGTGCCAGCAGCGGACAGTTATCCTCTGGAAACACCATATATTTT. The encoded protein is CASSGQLSSGNTIYF.

There are a few counts of this clonotype. The chain combines TRBV27 with TRBJ2-1; D perhaps matches TRBD2 (5 bases). V was trimmed by 7 bases and J by 3 bases, leaving 16 bases between them. CDR3 length equals 15 residues. Germline loops: CDR1 MNHEY, CDR2 SMNVEV (reference sequence). As DNA, the CDR3 is TGTGCCAGCAAACTCGGACTCCTCAACTACAATGAGCAGTTCTTC. Amino acid sequence: CASKLGLLNYNEQFF.

The chain employs TRBV15 and TRBJ2-7, with D perhaps TRBD1 (6 bases). In germline, CDR1 is LNHNV, CDR2 YYDKDF (reference sequence). Trimming shortened V by 4 bases and J by 0 bases, and 16 bases separated the two germline ends. CDR3 length equals 16 residues. CDR3 residues: CATSNVQGIGSYEQYF. DNA of the CDR3: TGTGCCACCAGCAACGTCCAGGGGATAGGCTCCTACGAGCAGTACTTC.

This clonotype was counted at least ten times. CDR3 protein: CSGTRETQYF. CDR3 DNA: TGCAGCGGGACCAGGGAGACCCAGTACTTC. The chain couples TRBV29-1 to TRBJ2-5; D remains ambiguous. Germline V gene data show CDR1 as SQVTM and CDR2 as ANQGSEA. The CDR3 totals 10 residues. The V end was cut by 7 bases, the J end by 5 bases, with 8 bases between.

J is TRBJ2-7 and V is TRBV11-3, with D possibly being TRBD1 (6 bases). CDR1 SGHNT and CDR2 YENEEA come from the germline V gene. V was shortened by 1 base and J by 4 bases, with 17 bases between the two germline ends. This CDR3 contains 16 residues. CDR3 bases: TGTGCCAGCAGCTTAGGCTGGGCAGAGGGGGATTACGAGCAGTACTTC. Amino acids: CASSLGWAEGDYEQYF.

The rearrangement joins TRBV7-9 to TRBJ2-3; no clear D gene. V lost 2 bases to trimming and J lost 5 bases, with 11 bases between them. Germline assignment: CDR1 SEHNR and CDR2 FQNEAQ (reference sequence). This CDR3 contains 14 residues. The CDR3: CASSLSGRGDTQYF. CDR3 sequence (DNA): TGTGCCAGCAGCTTATCGGGCAGAGGAGATACGCAGTATTTT.

This clonotype has just a few counts. This chain uses TRBV4-1 with TRBJ2-1; 7 bases align to TRBD2. The CDR3 extends over 15 amino acids. The V gene's germline CDR1 is MGHRA and CDR2 YSYEKL. Losses at the gene ends were 3 bases for V and 6 bases for J; bases not matched to a gene: 8. CDR3 region: CASSQAGLPTNEQFF. The DNA for the CDR3 is TGCGCCAGCAGCCAGGCGGGACTACCTACCAATGAGCAGTTCTTC.

V is TRBV20-1 and J is TRBJ2-3; no reliable D call. The CDR3 is made up of 14 amino acids. Trimming pared 2 bases from V and 0 bases from J, leaving 9 bases between. The germline CDR1 and CDR2 sequences are DFQATT and SNEGSKA (reference sequence). DNA of the CDR3: TGCAGTGCTAGAACTCGCGGTAGCACAGATACGCAGTATTTT. It yields the protein CSARTRGSTDTQYF.

At least ten counts were recorded for this clonotype. The chain links TRBV27 to TRBJ2-3; D is ambiguous. This CDR3 contains 14 residues. V lost 4 bases and J 4 bases, leaving 12 bases between the germline ends. In germline, CDR1 is MNHEY, CDR2 SMNVEV (reference sequence). CDR3 in amino acids: CASSSDGTSDTQYF. In DNA, the CDR3 is TGTGCCAGCAGTTCGGACGGCACTTCAGATACGCAGTATTTT.

In this sample, this clonotype turned up a few times. V is TRBV29-1 and J is TRBJ2-7; 7 nucleotides line up with TRBD2. The V segment lost 2 bases and the J segment 6 bases; nucleotides outside the gene matches: 4. The CDR3 runs to 12 residues. Germline loops: CDR1 SQVTM, CDR2 ANQGSEA. DNA of the CDR3: TGCAGCGTTGAAATACGACTAGCCGAGCAGTACTTC. As protein: CSVEIRLAEQYF.

This clonotype was recorded at least ten times. The chain is built from TRBV25-1 and TRBJ2-1; TRBD2 matches at 16 bases. With V trimmed by 6 bases and J by 5 bases, 4 bases remained unmatched. The CDR3 is made up of 16 amino acids. CDR1 is MGHDK and CDR2 is SYGVNS in the germline V gene. The CDR3, as DNA: TGTGCCAGCAGGGGACTAGCGGGAGGGCCCAACAATGAGCAGTTCTTC. This codes for CASRGLAGGPNNEQFF. Full variable domain (missing parts from reference TRBV25-1 and TRBJ2-1): EADIYQTPRYLVIGTGKKITLECSQTMGHDKMYWYQQDPGMELHLIHYSYGVNSTEKGDLSSESTVSRIRTEHFPLTLESARPSHTSQYLCASRGLAGGPNNEQFFGPGTRLTVL.

The chain combines TRBV7-9 with TRBJ2-1; 14 positions agree with TRBD2. Germline CDR1 and CDR2: SEHNR and FQNEAQ (reference sequence). V was clipped by 3 bases and J by 9 bases; unmatched bases: 7. CDR3 length: 16 amino acids. The CDR3: CASSFTGTSGSVEQFF. In nucleotides, the CDR3 is TGTGCCAGCAGCTTCACCGGGACTAGCGGGAGTGTTGAGCAGTTCTTC.